The 9 T cell receptor beta chains below come from one sample, sequenced in a study of blood T cells in healthy people across ages. Next came a second PCR, run for about 6 to 11 cycles, which used a sample-barcoded 5' primer along with a J-beta primer mix. TCRdb itself ran the 5' RACE reads through MiXCR, one entry per CDR3 protein. The table includes roughly 2 million distinct CDR3 sequences, about 49% detected once. Sequenced sample: blood. These receptors were taken from a woman aged 40 to 55 in good health.

This chain connects TRBV6-5 to TRBJ2-7; 7 bases match TRBD1. The CDR3 sequence is 13 residues long. CDR1 and CDR2 from the germline V gene are MNHEY and SVGAGI. After removal of 2 bases from V and 5 bases from J, the junction contained 3 bases not matched to a gene. CDR3: CASSYRGLHEQYF. Written as DNA, the CDR3 is TGTGCCAGCAGTTACAGGGGGCTCCACGAGCAGTACTTC.

This clonotype appeared many times. The rearrangement uses TRBV4-1 and TRBJ2-3; 13 nucleotides agree with TRBD2. Germline CDR1 and CDR2: MGHRA and YSYEKL. V shed 0 bases, J shed 2 bases, and the junction held 5 bases outside the gene matches. The CDR3 spans 18 residues. CDR3 region: CASSQDPTSGGTTDTQYF. CDR3 DNA sequence: TGCGCCAGCAGCCAAGACCCGACTAGCGGGGGGACCACAGATACGCAGTATTTT.

The rearrangement links TRBV28 to TRBJ2-3; 7 bases match TRBD2. Unmatched junction bases numbered 12, after V lost 4 bases and J lost 5 bases. The germline V gene encodes CDR1 MDHEN and CDR2 SYDVKM. The CDR3 covers 16 residues. The CDR3 is CASSSSASGTGDTQYF. CDR3 bases: TGTGCCAGCAGTTCCTCCGCTAGCGGTACAGGAGATACGCAGTATTTT.

This chain joins TRBV6-1 and TRBJ2-7; TRBD1 agrees at 8 bases. This CDR3 is built from 16 residues. The V segment lost 6 bases and the J segment 2 bases; nucleotides outside the gene matches: 12. Germline V gene sequence: CDR1 MNHNS, CDR2 SASEGT. Here the CDR3 reads CASRNVRDRSPYEQYF. CDR3 nucleotides: TGTGCCAGCAGAAACGTCCGGGACAGGAGCCCCTACGAGCAGTACTTC.

V is TRBV7-2 and J is TRBJ2-7, with a weak D call TRBD1 (5 bases). Germline V CDR1 and CDR2: SGHTA, FQGNSA. The CDR3 runs to 14 residues. The germline V and J ends were trimmed by 2 bases and 7 bases, with 15 bases remaining between them. The DNA for the CDR3 is TGTGCCAGCAGCTTAACCCTTGACAGTCCAGAGCAGTACTTC. Translating it yields CASSLTLDSPEQYF. The variable domain in full, with the rest retrieved from reference TRBV7-2 and TRBJ2-7, is GAGVSQSPSNKVTEKGKDVELRCDPISGHTALYWYRQSLGQGLEFLIYFQGNSAPDKSGLPSDRFSAERTGGSVSTLTIQRTQQEDSAVYLCASSLTLDSPEQYFGPGTRLTVT.

This clonotype was observed at least ten times. This sequence joins TRBV6-5 and TRBJ2-5; D may be TRBD1 (5 bases). CDR1 and CDR2 (germline): MNHEY, SVGAGI. The CDR3 length is 15 residues. Deletions cut 0 bases from V and 5 bases from J, with 13 bases between. CDR3 DNA: TGTGCCAGCAGTTACTCGGGTCAGGGAAGGGAGACCCAGTACTTC. Encoded protein: CASSYSGQGRETQYF.

This clonotype came up a few times. CDR3 nucleotides: TGTGCCATCAGTGAGTCGACTGGGGCCAGCTCCTACGAGCAGTACTTC. Translated: CAISESTGASSYEQYF. The chain has TRBV10-3 and TRBJ2-7, with D perhaps matching TRBD1 (5 bases). Trimming shortened V by 0 bases and J by 0 bases, and 12 bases separated the two germline ends. The CDR3 spans 16 residues. CDR1 and CDR2 from the germline V gene are ENHRY and SYGVKD.

The chain joins TRBV18 to TRBJ2-5; TRBD1 matches at 9 bases. The CDR3 runs 15 residues. Germline-derived CDR1 and CDR2 are KGHSH and LQKENI. V was pared by 4 bases and J by 5 bases, with 8 bases of the junction left unmatched. The CDR3 bases are TGTGCCAGCTCACTTGATACAGGGGGCCGGGAGACCCAGTACTTC. Its translation: CASSLDTGGRETQYF. Looking up the rest from reference TRBV18 and TRBJ2-5 gives the full variable domain: NAGVMQNPRHLVRRRGQEARLRCSPMKGHSHVYWYRQLPEEGLKFMVYLQKENIIDESGMPKERFSAEFPKEGPSILRIQQVVRGDSAAYFCASSLDTGGRETQYFGPGTRLLVL.

The chain couples TRBV4-3 to TRBJ2-7, with 8 nucleotides matching TRBD2. This CDR3 contains 16 residues. J was trimmed by 4 bases and V by 4 bases; bases with no gene match: 12. Germline-derived CDR1 and CDR2 are LGHNA and YSLEER. Here the CDR3 reads CASSLTSGLTPYEQYF. In DNA, the CDR3 is TGCGCCAGCAGCCTTACTAGCGGCCTTACTCCGTACGAGCAGTACTTC.